This T cell receptor (beta chain) was sequenced in a study of regulatory T cells in long-lasting Graves disease. Trimming shortened V by 6 bases and J by 1 base, and 15 bases separated the two germline ends. Germline V lookup: CDR1 DFQATT, CDR2 SNEGSKA (reference sequence). This CDR3 is 14 amino acids long. This clonotype was picked up a small number of times. Both iRepertoire HTBI primers and Arm-PCR of CDR3 regions were used to build the TCR beta libraries. A single record per CDR3 protein comes from TCRdb applying MiXCR to the multiplex PCR reads. In the table there are a few hundred thousand distinct CDR3 sequences, roughly 15% of which are singletons. Specified time point: newly diagnosed GD, antithyroid drugs for less than 3 months. PBMC-extracted RNA yielded the TCR library. This sample also belongs to another study, concerning T cells in Graves' hyperthyroidism and ophthalmopathy.

This TCR came from a woman aged 40 to 50 with Graves disease. The chain is built from TRBV20-1 and TRBJ2-5, with D perhaps matching TRBD1 (6 bases). The input for sequencing was peripheral blood mononuclear cells (PBMCs), taken at new diagnosis, from a patient treated with antithyroid drugs. The CDR3 DNA is TGCAGTGCAACCCTCGAAGGGGGCCAAGAGACCCAGTACTTC. Translation: CSATLEGGQETQYF.